The 25 T cell receptor beta chains presented below share a single source sample, sequenced in a study of shared clonotypes between healthy human individuals. TCRdb's copy holds only in-frame clones and misses some; the assay was immunoSEQ multiplex PCR. In the table there are some 2.1 million clones, approximately 95% of which are singletons. Sequencing was carried out using naive CD4+ T cells sorted from blood. Subset: CD45RA+ positively selected. Receptor source: a man aged 18-30 years in good health.

The chain combines TRBV5-1 with TRBJ2-7; D assignment may be TRBD1 or TRBD2 (5 bases each). Germline CDR1 SGHRS, CDR2 YFSETQ. Trimming stripped 4 bases from V and 6 bases from J, with 14 bases between. The CDR3 totals 13 residues. CDR3 nucleotide sequence: TGCGCCAGCAGCGGGGGTTGGGGATCCGAGCAGTACTTC. This gives the protein CASSGGWGSEQYF.

This clone turned up a few times. V gene TRBV19 combines with J gene TRBJ1-2; a possible D gene is TRBD1 (5 bases). Between the trimmed V and J ends, which lost 3 bases and 6 bases, there was a span of 8 bases. This CDR3 has 12 residues. In germline, CDR1 is LNHDA, CDR2 SQIVND (reference sequence). CDR3 region: CASSMAGNGYTF. CDR3 nucleotides: TGTGCCAGTAGTATGGCAGGGAATGGCTACACCTTC. The full variable domain, completed using reference TRBV19 and TRBJ1-2, is DGGITQSPKYLFRKEGQNVTLSCEQNLNHDAMYWYRQDPGQGLRLIYYSQIVNDFQKGDIAEGYSVSREKKESFPLTVTSAQKNPTAFYLCASSMAGNGYTFGSGTRLTVV.

The chain combines TRBV7-2 with TRBJ1-6; 10 bases fit TRBD1. V shed 5 bases and J 11 bases; nucleotides not matched to a gene: 9. Germline CDR1 is SGHTA and CDR2 is FQGNSA. The CDR3 runs 15 residues. CDR3 sequence: CASSLDRGPTAPLHF. Here the CDR3 DNA reads TGTGCCAGCAGCCTAGACAGGGGGCCTACGGCACCCCTCCACTTT.

V usage is TRBV9 and J usage is TRBJ2-3; no clear D. V shed 2 bases and J shed 4 bases, with 5 bases lying between them. The CDR3 is 12 residues long. CDR1 and CDR2 from the germline V gene are SGDLS and YYNGEE. The CDR3 reads CASSVTADTQYF. CDR3 in DNA: TGTGCCAGCAGCGTTACCGCAGATACGCAGTATTTT.

The J gene is TRBJ2-7, the V gene TRBV11-2, with 10 bases matching TRBD1. Trimming cost V 5 bases and J 5 bases; bases outside gene matches: 6. CDR1 is SGHAT and CDR2 is FQNNGV in the germline V gene. This CDR3 is 14 amino acids long. DNA for the CDR3: TGTGCCAGCAGCCCCGGGACAGGGGTCAACGAGCAGTACTTC. This encodes CASSPGTGVNEQYF.

Here the CDR3 reads CASSPGGTGAFEQYF. In DNA form, the CDR3 reads TGTGCCAGCAGTCCGGGAGGGACAGGGGCCTTTGAGCAGTACTTC. This chain uses TRBV28 with TRBJ2-7; 10 nucleotides agree with TRBD1. The CDR3 runs 15 residues. V shed 5 bases, J shed 7 bases, and the junction held 11 bases outside the gene matches. Germline lookup yields CDR1 MDHEN and CDR2 SYDVKM.

For this clone: Compared with germline, one end of the junction differs, possibly owing to a read error. V is TRBV10-3 and J is TRBJ1-2; D is unclear. Germline V gives CDR1 ENHRY, CDR2 SYGVKD. CDR3 length: 14 residues. The CDR3 DNA reads as TGTGCCATCACTGAGTTGGGTCCAACTTATGGCTACACCTTC. It is translated as CAITELGPTYGYTF.

This chain uses TRBV27 with TRBJ2-5; D is undetermined. The CDR3 consists of 14 residues. The germline CDR1 and CDR2 sequences are MNHEY and SMNVEV (reference sequence). Trimming removed 3 bases at V and 5 bases at J, with 13 bases between. The CDR3 region is CASSFVVALETQYF. CDR3 DNA sequence: TGTGCCAGCAGTTTCGTGGTGGCGTTGGAGACCCAGTACTTC.

The genes are TRBV11-2 and TRBJ1-5; no firm D call. CDR3 length: 15 residues. CDR1 and CDR2 from the germline V gene are SGHAT and FQNNGV. V lost 1 base and J 6 bases, leaving 13 bases between the germline ends. Here the CDR3 DNA reads TGTGCCAGCAGCTTAGGGGTGGACTTGACTCAGCCCCAGCATTTT. This gives the protein CASSLGVDLTQPQHF.

Only one count was recorded for this clone. Other DNA sequences in this sample translate to the same CDR3. In DNA, the CDR3 is TGCAGCGTGGAGGGGCTAGGGGAAAAACTGTTTTTT. Translated, it gives CSVEGLGEKLFF. The chain is built from TRBV29-1 and TRBJ1-4; a weak D match, TRBD1 (5 bases). Germline CDR1 SQVTM, CDR2 ANQGSEA. Trimming left V 6 bases short and J 8 bases short, with 13 bases between. The CDR3 loop spans 12 amino acids.

The rearrangement joins TRBV6-1 to TRBJ2-5; possibly TRBD2 for D (5 bases). The length of the CDR3 is 14 residues. The V gene lost 1 base and the J gene lost 4 bases, with 10 bases spanning the gap. The germline CDR1 and CDR2 sequences are MNHNS and SASEGT. CDR3 residues: CASSEGPAGETQYF. The CDR3 nucleotides read TGTGCCAGCAGTGAAGGTCCGGCGGGAGAGACCCAGTACTTC.

The chain is built from TRBV30 and TRBJ1-1, with 9 bases matching TRBD1. The CDR3 has 17 amino acids. Germline-derived CDR1 and CDR2 are GTSNPN and SVGIG (reference sequence). V lost 0 bases to trimming and J lost 4 bases; unmatched junction nucleotides: 12. For the CDR3, the DNA is TGTGCCTGGAGTGTATCAAAAACAGGGGGCTGGAGCACTGAAGCTTTCTTT. Its translation is CAWSVSKTGGWSTEAFF.

The sample holds one count of this clone. The junction differs from germline at one of its ends, possibly a read error. The chain employs TRBV10-1 and TRBJ2-7; the D is unclear. CDR1 is WNHNN, CDR2 SYGVQD, per germline (reference sequence). The CDR3 has 14 amino acids. The CDR3 spells CASKSAAVSYEQYF. CDR3 bases: TGCGCCAGCAAATCCGCGGCGGTATCCTATGAGCAGTACTTC.

The chain links TRBV28 to TRBJ1-4; tentative D call: TRBD1 (6 bases). The germline V and J ends were trimmed by 5 bases and 3 bases, with 13 bases remaining between them. The germline gives CDR1 MDHEN, CDR2 SYDVKM. The CDR3 has 15 residues. The CDR3 region is CASSAPGAANEKLFF. For the CDR3, the DNA is TGTGCCAGCAGTGCCCCAGGGGCGGCTAATGAAAAACTGTTTTTT.

As to this clone: A read error is possible here, since a much larger clone lies one base away. The V gene is TRBV28, the J gene TRBJ1-1; no firm D call. The CDR3 extends over 13 amino acids. Trimming took 3 bases from V and 1 from J, leaving 6 bases between them. The germline CDR1 and CDR2 sequences are MDHEN and SYDVKM. The chain's CDR3 is CASSFRQNTEAFF. The CDR3 DNA reads TGTGCCAGCAGTTTTAGACAGAACACTGAAGCTTTCTTT.

This chain joins TRBV28 and TRBJ1-1; no firm D call. The CDR3 contains 14 residues. The germline V gene has CDR1 MDHEN and CDR2 SYDVKM. V gave up 3 bases and J gave up 1 base, with 9 bases separating them. The CDR3 here is CASSLGMSNTEAFF. The CDR3, as DNA: TGTGCCAGCAGTTTGGGCATGTCGAACACTGAAGCTTTCTTT.

The V call is TRBV30, the J call TRBJ1-1; 7 positions agree with TRBD1. The V gene's germline CDR1 is GTSNPN and CDR2 SVGIG (reference sequence). Unmatched junction bases numbered 7, after V lost 5 bases and J lost 4 bases. This CDR3 spans 13 amino acids. DNA for the CDR3: TGTGCCTGGCATAGGGGGCTGAGCACTGAAGCTTTCTTT. The encoded protein is CAWHRGLSTEAFF. Full variable domain (outside the CDR3, taken from reference TRBV30 and TRBJ1-1): SQTIHQWPATLVQPVGSPLSLECTVEGTSNPNLYWYRQAAGRGLQLLFYSVGIGQISSEVPQNLSASRPQDRQFILSSKKLLLSDSGFYLCAWHRGLSTEAFFGQGTRLTVV.

The chain uses TRBV2 and TRBJ2-3; D is unresolved. V gave up 7 bases and J gave up 1 base, with 6 bases separating them. CDR3 length: 12 residues. Germline V gene sequence: CDR1 SNHLY, CDR2 FYNNEI. This CDR3 is CASTSGTDTQYF. CDR3 sequence (DNA): TGTGCCAGCACGTCGGGCACAGATACGCAGTATTTT. Full variable domain (remainder filled in from reference TRBV2 and TRBJ2-3): EPEVTQTPSHQVTQMGQEVILRCVPISNHLYFYWYRQILGQKVEFLVSFYNNEISEKSEIFDDQFSVERPDGSNFTLKIRSTKLEDSAMYFCASTSGTDTQYFGPGTRLTVL.

The chain employs TRBV5-4 and TRBJ2-7; 11 bases align to TRBD1. The CDR3 runs 16 residues. Germline V gives CDR1 SGHNT, CDR2 YYREEE (reference sequence). V gave up 0 bases and J gave up 0 bases; unmatched junction bases: 2. The CDR3 DNA sequence: TGTGCCAGCAGCTTGGCGGGACAGGGGGACTCCTACGAGCAGTACTTC. Residues: CASSLAGQGDSYEQYF.

About this clone: Within the sample, other DNA sequences also encode this same CDR3. The V gene is TRBV18, the J gene TRBJ1-4; unclear D gene. This CDR3 region has 13 residues. The ends were cut back, 0 bases at V and 8 bases at J, with 7 bases in the middle. CDR1 KGHSH and CDR2 LQKENI come from the germline V gene. The DNA of the CDR3 is TGTGCCAGCTCACCACCGGAAGGGGAAAAACTGTTTTTT. Translated: CASSPPEGEKLFF.

In regard to this clone: The junction does not match germline at one end; this may be a read error. This rearrangement joins TRBV5-1 to TRBJ2-2; 9 nucleotides agree with TRBD2. In germline, CDR1 is SGHRS, CDR2 YFSETQ. The CDR3 has 16 residues. This CDR3 is CASSLVAGDWTGELFF. The CDR3 DNA reads as TGCGCCAGCAGTTTGGTAGCGGGAGATTGGACCGGGGAGCTGTTTTTT. The variable domain in full, completed from reference TRBV5-1 and TRBJ2-2, reads KAGVTQTPRYLIKTRGQQVTLSCSPISGHRSVSWYQQTPGQGLQFLFEYFSETQRNKGNFPGRFSGRQFSNSRSEMNVSTLELGDSALYLCASSLVAGDWTGELFFGEGSRLTVL.

V gene TRBV4-1 combines with J gene TRBJ2-3, with no clear D. Germline V lookup: CDR1 MGHRA, CDR2 YSYEKL. Trimming stripped 0 bases from V and 10 bases from J, with 11 bases between. This CDR3 comprises 13 residues. The CDR3 DNA is TGCGCCAGCAGCCAAGATATAGTGGGATCGCAGTATTTT. It specifies CASSQDIVGSQYF.

This chain links TRBV6-4 with TRBJ2-5; TRBD2 matches 7 bases. CDR3 length: 16 residues. Trimming took 0 bases from V and 8 from J; bases not matched to a gene: 12. Germline lookup yields CDR1 MRHNA and CDR2 SNTAGT. The DNA of the CDR3 is TGTGCCAGCAGTGACTCGACGATAGCGGGCGGGCGAACCCAGTACTTC. It encodes CASSDSTIAGGRTQYF.

V usage is TRBV27 and J usage is TRBJ2-1, with 9 bases matching TRBD2. Unmatched junction bases numbered 9, after V lost 4 bases and J lost 5 bases. The CDR3 is 16 residues long. Germline CDR1 MNHEY, CDR2 SMNVEV (reference sequence). CDR3 nucleotide sequence: TGTGCCAGCAGTTGGGTAGCGGGGGTGCACCACAATGAGCAGTTCTTC. Amino acid sequence: CASSWVAGVHHNEQFF.

The chain combines TRBV5-1 with TRBJ2-5; D is tentatively TRBD1 or TRBD2 (5 bases each). Trimming pared 1 base from V and 2 bases from J, leaving 12 bases between. Germline CDR1 SGHRS, CDR2 YFSETQ. The CDR3 covers 15 residues. The DNA of the CDR3 is TGCGCCAGCAGCTTGATAGGGACGGTACAAGAGACCCAGTACTTC. It translates to CASSLIGTVQETQYF.